These 19 T cell receptor beta chains came from one sample sequenced in a study of cytomegalovirus exposure and HLA in healthy donors. PCR used 60 Vbeta primers and 13 Jbeta primers. Assay used: immunoSEQ multiplex PCR; TCRdb lists only in-frame clones, some missing. This table has about 190,000 clones, 75% to 85% appearing once. Material: PBMCs. The receptor set was obtained from a woman aged 45-65 years in good health and CMV-seronegative.

V and J are TRBV19 and TRBJ1-2; TRBD1 is a possible D gene (5 bases). The germline V and J ends were trimmed by 4 bases and 8 bases, with 26 bases remaining between them. The length of the CDR3 is 17 residues. Germline CDR1 and CDR2: LNHDA and SQIVND (reference sequence). Written as DNA, the CDR3 is TGTGCCAGTAGTACATCAAGGCGGGGCCTAGTTTCGCGAGGCTACACCTTC. Encoded protein: CASSTSRRGLVSRGYTF.

This chain uses TRBV5-1 with TRBJ1-4; 12 bases match TRBD1. CDR3 length equals 14 residues. J lost 8 bases, V lost 7 bases, and 6 bases had no gene match. Germline values: CDR1 SGHRS, CDR2 YFSETQ. The CDR3 spells CASGTGTGGEKLFF. CDR3 DNA: TGCGCCAGCGGCACCGGGACAGGGGGCGAAAAACTGTTTTTT.

This chain joins TRBV10-3 and TRBJ2-3, with D possibly TRBD1 on 6 matching bases. CDR1 and CDR2 from the germline V gene are ENHRY and SYGVKD. The CDR3 covers 14 residues. V lost 3 bases and J lost 0, with 7 bases in between. This chain's CDR3 is CAISDRGSTDTQYF. As DNA, the CDR3 is TGTGCCATCAGTGATAGGGGGAGCACAGATACGCAGTATTTT.

The chain employs TRBV7-3 and TRBJ2-1, with 8 bases matching TRBD2. Trimming took 2 bases from V and 0 from J; bases not matched to a gene: 3. The CDR3 length is 16 residues. Germline V lookup: CDR1 SGHTA, CDR2 FQGTGA. The CDR3 DNA follows: TGTGCCAGCAGCTTATTGAGCGGGAGCTCCTACAATGAGCAGTTCTTC. This encodes CASSLLSGSSYNEQFF. Full variable domain (remainder filled in from reference TRBV7-3 and TRBJ2-1): GAGVSQTPSNKVTEKGKYVELRCDPISGHTALYWYRQSLGQGPEFLIYFQGTGAADDSGLPNDRFFAVRPEGSVSTLKIQRTERGDSAVYLCASSLLSGSSYNEQFFGPGTRLTVL.

This clone came up a few times. The V gene is TRBV5-1, the J gene TRBJ1-3; TRBD1 agrees at 7 bases. Germline V gene lookup returns CDR1 SGHRS and CDR2 YFSETQ. This CDR3 is 15 amino acids long. V lost 3 bases, J lost 4 bases, and 7 bases stayed unmatched. CDR3 loop: CASSSRGLEGNTIYF. CDR3 bases: TGCGCCAGCAGCTCGAGGGGGCTGGAGGGAAACACCATATATTTT.

The chain combines TRBV10-3 with TRBJ2-3; 8 bases align to TRBD2. The J segment lost 4 bases and the V segment lost 8 bases, leaving 5 bases of the junction unmatched. Germline loops: CDR1 ENHRY, CDR2 SYGVKD. The CDR3 runs 13 residues. The CDR3 sequence is CAIEAGGADTQYF. In DNA, the CDR3 is TGTGCCATCGAGGCGGGGGGCGCAGATACGCAGTATTTT.

This chain uses TRBV6-6 with TRBJ1-2, with a weak D call TRBD1 (6 bases). The CDR3 is 14 residues long. The germline V gene has CDR1 MNHNY and CDR2 SVGAGI (reference sequence). V lost 4 bases, J lost 2 bases, and 11 bases lay in between. The CDR3 DNA reads as TGTGCCAGCAGTTCGGAGGGGGGGAACTATGGCTACACCTTC. This gives the protein CASSSEGGNYGYTF.

The sample holds one count of this clone. The gene calls are TRBV7-6 and TRBJ1-6; unclear D gene. CDR1 and CDR2 from the germline V gene are SGHVS and FNYEAQ. V shed 5 bases and J shed 0 bases, with 14 bases lying between them. The CDR3 covers 17 residues. The CDR3 reads CASSLLPQDSYNSPLHF. CDR3 DNA sequence: TGTGCCAGCAGCCTTCTGCCCCAGGACTCCTATAATTCACCCCTCCACTTT.

V is TRBV5-1 and J is TRBJ2-5; 10 bases align to TRBD2. With 2 bases clipped from V and 4 bases from J, the junction kept 8 bases outside the gene matches. The CDR3 length is 16 residues. Germline CDR1 and CDR2: SGHRS and YFSETQ. CDR3 residues: CASSLGASGSLETQYF. The CDR3 DNA sequence: TGCGCCAGCAGCTTAGGGGCTAGCGGGAGTTTAGAGACCCAGTACTTC.

The chain joins TRBV20-1 to TRBJ2-5; 7 bases map to TRBD2. J lost 7 bases, V lost 1 base, and 0 bases had no gene match. This CDR3 spans 11 amino acids. Per germline, CDR1 DFQATT and CDR2 SNEGSKA (reference sequence). The chain's CDR3 is CSARGGGTQYF. The CDR3 DNA reads as TGCAGTGCTAGAGGGGGGGGGACCCAGTACTTC.

This sequence joins TRBV29-1 and TRBJ2-3, with TRBD2 identical over 7 bases. In germline, CDR1 is SQVTM, CDR2 ANQGSEA. V lost 3 bases and J lost 1; bases outside the gene matches: 1. The CDR3 is 13 residues long. The CDR3 DNA is TGCAGCGTTGACGCGGGGGGCACAGATACGCAGTATTTT. Translating gives CSVDAGGTDTQYF.

The chain combines TRBV6-1 with TRBJ1-5, with D possibly matching TRBD1 (6 bases). Germline CDR1 is MNHNS and CDR2 is SASEGT. The CDR3 is 13 amino acids. With 10 bases removed from V and 0 bases from J, the gap between germline ends came to 10 bases. DNA of the CDR3: TGTGCCATCGGGACATTTAGCAATCAGCCCCAGCATTTT. The encoded protein is CAIGTFSNQPQHF.

The chain employs TRBV19 and TRBJ1-1; possibly TRBD1 for D (5 bases). V was cut by 5 bases and J by 3 bases, with 16 bases left in between. The CDR3 has 15 amino acids. Germline CDR1 LNHDA, CDR2 SQIVND (reference sequence). CDR3 DNA sequence: TGTGCCAGTAGTGGGGGGATCCGGGGGTACACTGAAGCTTTCTTT. Its protein is CASSGGIRGYTEAFF. The full variable domain, rest sourced from reference TRBV19 and TRBJ1-1, is DGGITQSPKYLFRKEGQNVTLSCEQNLNHDAMYWYRQDPGQGLRLIYYSQIVNDFQKGDIAEGYSVSREKKESFPLTVTSAQKNPTAFYLCASSGGIRGYTEAFFGQGTRLTVV.

This chain joins TRBV7-3 and TRBJ2-5; 7 bases line up with TRBD1. The CDR3 has 14 amino acids. Trimming took 2 bases from V and 5 from J; bases not matched to a gene: 5. Germline CDR1 is SGHTA and CDR2 is FQGTGA. CDR3 amino acids: CASSLEGARETQYF. CDR3 nucleotide sequence: TGTGCCAGCAGCTTAGAGGGGGCCCGGGAGACCCAGTACTTC.

The DNA for the CDR3 is TGTGCCAGCAGCTTGGAGGGGTTTTCGACCTCTGGAAACACCATATATTTT. This translates into CASSLEGFSTSGNTIYF. The V and J genes are TRBV5-4 and TRBJ1-3; D may be TRBD1 (5 bases). The germline V and J ends were trimmed by 0 bases and 0 bases, with 13 bases remaining between them. The CDR3 is 17 residues long. Germline V CDR1 and CDR2: SGHNT, YYREEE (reference sequence).

This chain connects TRBV7-2 to TRBJ1-4; 7 bases are shared with TRBD1. The CDR3 has 15 amino acids. Germline V CDR1 and CDR2: SGHTA, FQGNSA. J lost 3 bases, V lost 8 bases, and 9 bases had no gene match. The CDR3 DNA is TGTGCCAGCGGGGGACCGGGACAGCCTAATGAAAAACTGTTTTTT. It is translated as CASGGPGQPNEKLFF.

The chain joins TRBV6-1 to TRBJ1-2, with D possibly matching TRBD1 (5 bases). The CDR3 contains 12 residues. Germline V gives CDR1 MNHNS, CDR2 SASEGT. V was trimmed by 6 bases and J by 8 bases, leaving 13 bases between them. CDR3 residues: CASSPSGGGYTF. The CDR3 nucleotides are TGTGCCAGCAGCCCATCGGGGGGGGGCTACACCTTC.

The V and J genes are TRBV14 and TRBJ2-7; D may be TRBD2 (5 bases). The V end was cut by 1 base, the J end by 4 bases, with 11 bases between. The CDR3 loop spans 14 amino acids. The V gene's germline CDR1 is SGHDN and CDR2 FVKESK. In nucleotides, the CDR3 is TGTGCCAGCAGCCAAGGGGTTAGCGTTTACGAGCAGTACTTC. This translates into CASSQGVSVYEQYF.

The chain is built from TRBV28 and TRBJ2-7, with TRBD1 matching 8 bases. Germline lookup yields CDR1 MDHEN and CDR2 SYDVKM. The trim removed 7 bases at V and 2 bases at J, leaving 7 bases unmatched. This CDR3 comprises 14 residues. The CDR3 loop is CASTRTGSPYEQYF. The CDR3 DNA follows: TGTGCCAGCACCCGGACAGGGTCCCCCTACGAGCAGTACTTC. Looking up the rest from reference TRBV28 and TRBJ2-7 gives the full variable domain: DVKVTQSSRYLVKRTGEKVFLECVQDMDHENMFWYRQDPGLGLRLIYFSYDVKMKEKGDIPEGYSVSREKKERFSLILESASTNQTSMYLCASTRTGSPYEQYFGPGTRLTVT.